This entry features one T cell receptor (beta chain) sequence. Sequencing used immunoSEQ multiplex PCR; TCRdb keeps in-frame clones, though not all of them. The sample has around 140,000 clones; around 92% are singletons. The data were taken from a study of control samples from healthy donors and cancer patients. V lost 2 bases, J lost 4 bases, and 13 bases stayed unmatched. Germline V CDR1 and CDR2: MNHNS, SASEGT. The CDR3 totals 18 residues. This receptor was taken from a man in his fifties with head and neck cancer. Sequencing input: PBMCs. V usage is TRBV6-1 and J usage is TRBJ1-1, with 10 positions matching TRBD1. The CDR3 loop reads CASSERKGQGSYRTEAFF. DNA for the CDR3: TGTGCCAGCAGTGAAAGAAAGGGACAGGGGTCTTATCGCACTGAAGCTTTCTTT.